Shown below are 2 T cell receptor beta chains from a single sample sequenced in a study of T cell repertoires and HLA-DP antigens. Assay used: immunoSEQ multiplex PCR; TCRdb lists only in-frame clones, some missing. The repertoire holds about 110,000 clones, with more than 85% as singletons. These receptors' antigens are unknown. Source material: CD4+ T cells from PBMCs. These receptors all come from a woman under 30 in good health and CMV-seronegative.

The chain couples TRBV5-1 to TRBJ1-5; D unclear. The CDR3 totals 15 residues. The V gene lost 0 bases and the J gene lost 0 bases, with 7 bases spanning the gap. Germline values: CDR1 SGHRS, CDR2 YFSETQ. CDR3 amino acids: CASSLVGDSNQPQHF. In nucleotides, the CDR3 is TGCGCCAGCAGCTTGGTAGGTGATAGCAATCAGCCCCAGCATTTT.

The chain links TRBV28 to TRBJ1-1; 7 positions agree with TRBD1. Germline CDR1 reads MDHEN; CDR2 reads SYDVKM. The CDR3 is 15 amino acids. The junction had 10 bases not matched to a gene; V was cut back by 5 bases and J by 4 bases. CDR3 region: CASSLRDRKGTEAFF. Written as DNA, the CDR3 is TGTGCCAGCAGTCTACGGGACAGAAAGGGCACTGAAGCTTTCTTT.